These 12 T cell receptor beta chains came from one sample sequenced in a study of T-cell memory formation after mild COVID-19. TCRdb reprocessed the 5' RACE reads with MiXCR, giving one entry per CDR3 protein. The sample lists roughly 150,000 distinct CDR3 sequences, roughly a quarter occurring once. Sequencing used PBMCs or a T cell subset sorted from them (not recorded which). These receptors all stem from an adult woman who had mild COVID-19 (a few samples of this study predate the infection). Cell type and time point are not known.

This clonotype was counted many times. This sequence joins TRBV14 and TRBJ2-2; D may be TRBD2 (6 bases). From germline, CDR1 is SGHDN and CDR2 FVKESK. The CDR3 length is 15 residues. Trimming shortened V by 1 base and J by 4 bases, and 10 bases separated the two germline ends. In nucleotides, the CDR3 is TGTGCCAGCAGCCAAGTTTACGGGAGCACCGGGGAGCTGTTTTTT. Translating it yields CASSQVYGSTGELFF.

This clonotype came up many times. The V call is TRBV4-2, the J call TRBJ1-1; D is unclear. This CDR3 spans 16 amino acids. Trimming took 0 bases from V and 4 from J, leaving 15 bases between them. CDR1 and CDR2 from the germline V gene are LGHNA and YNFKEQ. The CDR3 protein is CASSQDIGWESTEAFF. In DNA form, the CDR3 reads TGTGCCAGCAGCCAAGATATAGGGTGGGAAAGCACTGAAGCTTTCTTT.

This clonotype was seen only a few times. This rearrangement joins TRBV29-1 to TRBJ1-1; 7 bases align to TRBD1. J was trimmed by 1 base and V by 5 bases; bases with no gene match: 4. Per germline, CDR1 SQVTM and CDR2 ANQGSEA. The CDR3 length is 13 residues. CDR3 nucleotides: TGCAGCGTTTTTGGGACAGAGAACACTGAAGCTTTCTTT. Protein: CSVFGTENTEAFF.

This clonotype was seen a handful of times. The chain combines TRBV6-2 or TRBV6-3 with TRBJ2-7; D perhaps matches TRBD1 (6 bases). This CDR3 comprises 14 residues. Germline CDR1 and CDR2: MNHEY and SVGEGT. The V and J ends lost 4 bases and 2 bases respectively, with 12 bases between them. Here the CDR3 reads CASSSDSRAYEQYF. CDR3 sequence (DNA): TGTGCCAGCAGTTCGGACAGTAGGGCCTACGAGCAGTACTTC.

This clonotype was observed a handful of times. The chain combines TRBV6-2 or TRBV6-3 with TRBJ2-7; D is possibly TRBD1 (6 bases). The CDR3 runs to 15 residues. With 5 bases removed from V and 0 bases from J, the gap between germline ends came to 14 bases. Looked up from germline, CDR1 is MNHEY and CDR2 is SVGEGT. The CDR3 loop reads CASSPQDSYSYEQYF. CDR3 sequence (DNA): TGTGCCAGCAGTCCCCAGGACAGCTACTCCTACGAGCAGTACTTC.

As regards this clonotype: Possible read error: a much larger clone is one base away. V is TRBV7-9 and J is TRBJ2-1, with D tentatively TRBD2 (7 bases). Germline CDR1 is SEHNR and CDR2 is FQNEAQ (reference sequence). The CDR3 runs 15 residues. Trimming shortened V by 6 bases and J by 9 bases, and 21 bases separated the two germline ends. This CDR3 is CASSSIGGATSEQFF. The CDR3 nucleotides read TGTGCCAGCAGTTCAATAGGGGGGGCCACGTCTGAGCAGTTCTTC.

This sequence joins TRBV13 and TRBJ2-6, with 9 bases aligning to TRBD1. V gave up 1 base and J gave up 0 bases; unmatched junction bases: 7. The germline V gene has CDR1 PRHDT and CDR2 FYEKMQ (reference sequence). The CDR3 runs to 19 residues. The CDR3 loop reads CASSLVQGAYVSGANVLTF. The CDR3 DNA reads as TGTGCCAGCAGCTTAGTACAGGGGGCTTACGTCTCTGGGGCCAACGTCCTGACTTTC. The whole variable domain, filled in from reference TRBV13 and TRBJ2-6, reads AAGVIQSPRHLIKEKRETATLKCYPIPRHDTVYWYQQGPGQDPQFLISFYEKMQSDKGSIPDRFSAQQFSDYHSELNMSSLELGDSALYFCASSLVQGAYVSGANVLTFGAGSRLTVL.

This sequence joins TRBV10-1 and TRBJ2-7; 7 bases align to TRBD2. The CDR3 totals 16 residues. With 7 bases clipped from V and 4 bases from J, the junction kept 16 bases outside the gene matches. Germline-derived CDR1 and CDR2 are WNHNN and SYGVQD (reference sequence). This CDR3 reads CASTLYKRDCQYEQYF. The CDR3 nucleotides read TGCGCCAGCACCCTCTATAAGCGGGACTGCCAGTACGAGCAGTACTTC.

The gene calls are TRBV7-9 and TRBJ1-3; D possibly corresponds to TRBD1 (5 bases). The CDR3 runs 13 residues. Per the germline V gene, CDR1 is SEHNR and CDR2 is FQNEAQ (reference sequence). V was pared by 8 bases and J by 1 base, with 9 bases between. The CDR3 here is CASAGGSGNTIYF. As DNA, the CDR3 is TGTGCCAGCGCGGGGGGGTCTGGAAACACCATATATTTT. The entire variable domain, with the rest obtained from reference TRBV7-9 and TRBJ1-3, is as follows: DTGVSQNPRHKITKRGQNVTFRCDPISEHNRLYWYRQTLGQGPEFLTYFQNEAQLEKSRLLSDRFSAERPKGSFSTLEIQRTEQGDSAMYLCASAGGSGNTIYFGEGSWLTVV.

The chain recombines TRBV5-1 with TRBJ2-3, with 7 bases identical to TRBD1. Germline CDR1 and CDR2: SGHRS and YFSETQ. V was pared by 0 bases and J by 6 bases, with 4 bases of the junction left unmatched. This CDR3 has 14 residues. CDR3 sequence: CASSLGTGLDTQYF. The CDR3 DNA reads TGCGCCAGCAGCTTGGGGACAGGACTGGATACGCAGTATTTT.

This rearrangement joins TRBV7-9 to TRBJ1-1, with D possibly matching TRBD1 (5 bases). CDR3 length: 13 residues. V lost 1 base to trimming and J lost 8 bases, with 11 bases between them. The germline gives CDR1 SEHNR, CDR2 FQNEAQ (reference sequence). The CDR3 DNA sequence: TGTGCCAGCAGCTTAGATTCCAGGGCGGAAGCTTTCTTT. As protein: CASSLDSRAEAFF.

A few counts support this clonotype. The chain is built from TRBV9 and TRBJ2-1; TRBD1 aligns across 8 bases. CDR3 length: 18 amino acids. J gave up 4 bases and V 0 bases, and 12 bases lay outside the gene matches. Germline CDR1 is SGDLS and CDR2 is YYNGEE. DNA of the CDR3: TGTGCCAGCAGCGTAGATAGGTGGGAGGACAGGGCTTACAATGAGCAGTTCTTC. Encoded protein: CASSVDRWEDRAYNEQFF.